This T cell receptor beta chain was identified during a study of cytomegalovirus exposure and HLA in healthy donors. Study-wide results and limits: Later analysis identified a missense DCLRE1C variant that was linked to TCR beta V- and J-gene trimming.

Vbeta (60) and Jbeta (13) primers were used in the PCR. Sequencing used immunoSEQ multiplex PCR; TCRdb keeps in-frame clones, though not all of them. The sample has approximately 200,000 clones, about 80% seen once. The CDR3 has 16 residues. Donors sampled were nominally healthy, though unrecorded immune exposures were likely. This clone was seen more than once but under ten times. Its antigen is not known. The origin of this receptor is a woman aged 18-35 years in good health and CMV-seropositive. The rearrangement links TRBV21-1 to TRBJ2-7; the table's D gene call, TRBD2, was not cross checked with the DNA. TRBV21-1 is noted as a pseudogene. Sequencing input: PBMCs. CDR3 bases: TGTGCCAGCAGCAAAGAAGCTAGCGGGGACCTTAGGAAGCAGTACGTC. Protein sequence: CASSKEASGDLRKQYV.